This entry features one T cell receptor beta chain sequence. Free of recent acute infections or vaccinations, the donors were healthy HIV-negative adults. Nashville, Tennessee was home to all donors, each a Caucasian adult. The CDR3 length is 14 residues. From germline, CDR1 is SGHAT and CDR2 FQNNGV. Between the trimmed V and J ends, which lost 5 bases and 0 bases, there was a span of 11 bases. The data belong to a study of shared clonotypes between healthy human individuals. The assay was immunoSEQ multiplex PCR, and TCRdb's table has in-frame clones only and misses some. The sample carries 2,100,000 or so clones, almost 96% recorded once.

The gene calls are TRBV11-2 and TRBJ2-7, with D perhaps TRBD2 (6 bases). This TCR derives from a man aged 18 to 30 in good health. Sequencing was performed on naive CD4+ T cells sorted from blood. The subset was: CD45RA+ positively selected. The CDR3 region has the DNA TGTGCCAGCAGCCGGGGGTCCAGCTCCTACGAGCAGTACTTC. It yields the protein CASSRGSSSYEQYF.